This T cell receptor beta chain was retrieved from a study of blood T cell repertoires in COVID-19. Study at large: There were acute and convalescent COVID-19 samples, and they came from the United States, Italy and Spain.

Participants spanned ages roughly 18 to 95 years and resided in 20 to 30 US areas. Categorization into cohorts depended on clinical history that participants reported. Each recovered donor of Cohort 3 presented with two negative PCRs, clearance, or symptom resolution. The V and J ends lost 3 bases and 0 bases, in that order; junction bases with no gene match: 0. The germline gives CDR1 SEHNR, CDR2 FQNEAQ (reference sequence). The CDR3 has 15 residues. Produced via immunoSEQ multiplex PCR; TCRdb's table is partial and in-frame only. The table records 200,000 to 250,000 clones, 75% to 85% of them present only once.

The rearrangement joins TRBV7-9 to TRBJ2-1; 9 bases fit TRBD2. This clonotype was sampled from a man aged 40-50 years who had recovered from COVID-19. The sample was PBMCs or T cells enriched from blood (not recorded which). CDR3 amino acids: CASSFSGGSYNEQFF. CDR3 bases: TGTGCCAGCAGCTTTAGCGGGGGCTCCTACAATGAGCAGTTCTTC.